What follows are 25 T cell receptor beta chains derived from one specimen sequenced in a study of T cells expressing NK-cell markers. TCRdb derives one entry per CDR3 protein from the 5' RACE reads, leaving out DNA. The sample totals roughly 450,000 distinct CDR3 sequences. Sequencing was done on a sample of blood T cells: a sorted CD56 or NKG2C T cell subset, CD4+ or CD8+ T cells, or bulk PBMC T cells (not recorded which). The receptors were sampled from a woman aged 50 to 65 in good health.

The chain combines TRBV20-1 with TRBJ1-2. This CDR3 contains 15 residues. Germline assignment: CDR1 DFQATT and CDR2 SNEGSKA (reference sequence). The CDR3 is CSAAGGQPMRYGYTF.

J is TRBJ2-3 and V is TRBV6-2 or TRBV6-3; TCRdb's D call of TRBD2 is untestable without DNA. This CDR3 is 15 amino acids long. The germline gives CDR1 MNHEY, CDR2 SVGEGT. CDR3 residues: CASKKGAGVVDTQYF.

This rearrangement joins TRBV5-6 to TRBJ1-2; as DNA is missing, the TRBD1 call by TCRdb cannot be tested. Germline loops: CDR1 SGHDT, CDR2 YYEEEE. The CDR3 consists of 15 residues. CDR3 amino acids: CASSSLDRFNYGYTF.

This chain joins TRBV10-3 and TRBJ2-3. This CDR3 is built from 14 residues. Germline values: CDR1 ENHRY, CDR2 SYGVKD. The CDR3 sequence is CAIRDSGGTDTQYF.

This chain uses TRBV7-8 with TRBJ2-3; TCRdb lists TRBD1, though no DNA is available to test this call. CDR1 SGHVS and CDR2 FQNEAQ come from the germline V gene. The CDR3 consists of 16 residues. CDR3: CASSFRSGTRADTQYF.

The CDR3 is CASSESGRGNEQFF. The chain uses TRBV6-5 and TRBJ2-1; the D gene TCRdb calls, TRBD2, cannot be checked with no DNA. Germline lookup yields CDR1 MNHEY and CDR2 SVGAGI. The CDR3 is made up of 14 amino acids.

V gene TRBV7-8 combines with J gene TRBJ2-1. The CDR3 spans 15 residues. Germline assignment: CDR1 SGHVS and CDR2 FQNEAQ. CDR3 sequence reads: CASSLVRLVYNEQFF. The whole variable domain, remainder taken from reference TRBV7-8 and TRBJ2-1, is GAGVSQSPRYKVAKRGQDVALRCDPISGHVSLFWYQQALGQGPEFLTYFQNEAQLDKSGLPSDRFFAERPEGSVSTLKIQRTQQEDSAVYLCASSLVRLVYNEQFFGPGTRLTVL.

The chain couples TRBV10-3 to TRBJ1-1. The CDR3 covers 13 residues. In germline, CDR1 is ENHRY, CDR2 SYGVKD. CDR3 in amino acids: CAISRQGYTEAFF.

The chain links TRBV5-6 to TRBJ2-3; without DNA, the TCRdb call of TRBD2 cannot be checked. The CDR3 extends over 15 amino acids. Germline CDR1 reads SGHDT; CDR2 reads YYEEEE. The CDR3: CASKGWAGGTDTQYF.

The chain has TRBV5-6 and TRBJ2-2; the D call from TCRdb, TRBD1, cannot be confirmed without DNA. The CDR3 runs 15 residues. CDR1 is SGHDT, CDR2 YYEEEE, per germline. CDR3 sequence reads: CASRRDKINTGELFF.

The gene calls are TRBV7-2 and TRBJ2-1; TCRdb picks TRBD2, but there is no DNA to check that call. CDR3 length equals 18 residues. CDR1 is SGHTA, CDR2 FQGNSA, per germline. The CDR3 loop is CASSSPTPSGRLYNEQFF.

The rearrangement uses TRBV5-1 and TRBJ2-1; TCRdb reports TRBD1, a call that lacks DNA to check it against. The CDR3 is made up of 16 amino acids. CDR1 is SGHRS, CDR2 YFSETQ, per germline. The CDR3 here is CASSYLQGMQMNEQFF.

V usage is TRBV20-1 and J usage is TRBJ2-5; TCRdb proposes TRBD1, but this gene call is untestable without DNA. Germline loops: CDR1 DFQATT, CDR2 SNEGSKA (reference sequence). This CDR3 has 11 residues. CDR3 in amino acids: CSARYREAQYF.

This chain connects TRBV6-1 to TRBJ1-1. This CDR3 spans 14 amino acids. CDR1 and CDR2 from the germline V gene are MNHNS and SASEGT. CDR3 protein: CASSENRAGTEAFF.

V gene TRBV4-1 combines with J gene TRBJ2-7; the D gene TCRdb calls, TRBD2, cannot be checked with no DNA. Germline lookup yields CDR1 MGHRA and CDR2 YSYEKL. The length of the CDR3 is 15 residues. The CDR3 loop is CASSQAGTSVHEQYF.

The chain couples TRBV5-1 to TRBJ1-1; absent DNA, TCRdb's TRBD1 call cannot be checked. The CDR3 loop spans 14 amino acids. Looked up from germline, CDR1 is SGHRS and CDR2 is YFSETQ. CDR3 amino acids: CASKGTDNHFKAFF.

The chain joins TRBV29-1 to TRBJ1-1; the TCRdb call, TRBD1, lacks DNA for checking. From germline, CDR1 is SQVTM and CDR2 ANQGSEA. The CDR3 covers 14 residues. CDR3 amino acids: CSVDSAGYGVGAFF.

V usage is TRBV7-9 and J usage is TRBJ2-1. Germline-derived CDR1 and CDR2 are SEHNR and FQNEAQ (reference sequence). The length of the CDR3 is 17 residues. The CDR3 sequence: CASSSVGVWAGYNEQFF. Combining the CDR3 with reference TRBV7-9 and TRBJ2-1 gives the whole variable domain DTGVSQNPRHKITKRGQNVTFRCDPISEHNRLYWYRQTLGQGPEFLTYFQNEAQLEKSRLLSDRFSAERPKGSFSTLEIQRTEQGDSAMYLCASSSVGVWAGYNEQFFGPGTRLTVL.

This chain connects TRBV20-1 to TRBJ2-1; the TCRdb D gene call, TRBD2, has no DNA to confirm it. The germline CDR1 and CDR2 sequences are DFQATT and SNEGSKA (reference sequence). The CDR3 loop spans 17 amino acids. The CDR3 spells CSARGIRLAAGNNEQFF.

The chain has TRBV11-2 and TRBJ2-5; TCRdb's D call of TRBD1 is untestable without DNA. There are 14 residues in the CDR3. Germline V gene lookup returns CDR1 SGHAT and CDR2 FQNNGV. The CDR3 region is CASSGSGGQETQYF. The entire variable domain, with the rest obtained from reference TRBV11-2 and TRBJ2-5, is as follows: EAGVAQSPRYKIIEKRQSVAFWCNPISGHATLYWYQQILGQGPKLLIQFQNNGVVDDSQLPKDRFSAERLKGVDSTLKIQPAKLEDSAVYLCASSGSGGQETQYFGPGTRLLVL.

The chain couples TRBV7-8 to TRBJ2-6. Germline CDR1 SGHVS, CDR2 FQNEAQ. CDR3 size: 17 residues. Here the CDR3 reads CASSLRRVLAGANVLTF.

V usage is TRBV3-1 and J usage is TRBJ2-1; TCRdb designates TRBD2, a call that cannot be tested without DNA. The germline gives CDR1 LGHDT, CDR2 YNNKEL (reference sequence). The CDR3 has 13 residues. The CDR3 reads CASSQDPPLGQFF.

CDR3 sequence: CASSQGQGYEQYF. The chain couples TRBV3-1 to TRBJ2-7; the TRBD1 assignment by TCRdb is unverifiable without DNA. Germline loops: CDR1 LGHDT, CDR2 YNNKEL (reference sequence). The CDR3 loop spans 13 amino acids.

The chain uses TRBV12-3 or TRBV12-4 and TRBJ2-5; as DNA is missing, the TRBD1 call by TCRdb cannot be tested. The CDR3 is 14 residues long. CDR3 sequence: CASSFAGGQETQYF.

V usage is TRBV2 and J usage is TRBJ2-2; without DNA, the TCRdb call of TRBD2 cannot be checked. The CDR3 loop spans 16 amino acids. Germline V lookup: CDR1 SNHLY, CDR2 FYNNEI. This CDR3 is CASSRGTTLSPGELFF.